These 27 T cell receptor beta chains came from one sample sequenced in a study of OX40 agonist ivuxolimab in advanced cancers. Libraries were prepared by immunoSEQ multiplex PCR; TCRdb keeps only in-frame clonotypes and omits some of them. Of tens of thousands of clones listed, about 86% are singletons. The sequencing here drew on CD4+ or CD8+ T cells sorted from blood, taken in a trial of the OX40 agonist ivuxolimab. The receptors stem from an adult with an advanced solid tumor such as melanoma, head and neck, liver or kidney cancer.

This clone has a handful of counts. This chain links TRBV18 with TRBJ1-1; a weak D match, TRBD1 (5 bases). The CDR3 spans 13 residues. The germline gives CDR1 KGHSH, CDR2 LQKENI. V was trimmed by 3 bases and J by 7 bases, leaving 12 bases between them. CDR3 region: CASSPSDSFEAFF. CDR3 nucleotide sequence: TGTGCCAGCTCACCTAGCGACAGCTTTGAAGCTTTCTTT.

V usage is TRBV6-5 and J usage is TRBJ2-3; TRBD2 might be the D (5 bases). The CDR3 is made up of 15 amino acids. The germline V gene has CDR1 MNHEY and CDR2 SVGAGI. Trimming removed 5 bases from V and 3 bases from J, with 15 bases in between. CDR3 nucleotides: TGTGCCAGCAGTACTAGGAGCCGAGCGACAGATACGCAGTATTTT. Translating it yields CASSTRSRATDTQYF.

This clone was counted between two and nine times. The chain has TRBV7-2 and TRBJ1-6, with D maybe TRBD1 (5 bases). Germline CDR1 reads SGHTA; CDR2 reads FQGNSA. The V gene lost 3 bases and the J gene lost 8 bases, with 17 bases spanning the gap. CDR3 length equals 16 residues. The CDR3 sequence is CASSFSGHFLDSPLHF. The CDR3 nucleotides are TGTGCCAGCAGCTTCTCAGGACATTTCTTGGATTCACCCCTCCACTTT.

This chain joins TRBV7-8 and TRBJ1-2; 9 nucleotides align to TRBD1. CDR3 length: 16 amino acids. Germline CDR1 is SGHVS and CDR2 is FQNEAQ. With V trimmed by 3 bases and J by 4 bases, 9 bases remained unmatched. The DNA for the CDR3 is TGTGCCAGCAGCTTGGACAGGGGTTATCAGAGCTATGGCTACACCTTC. Translated, it gives CASSLDRGYQSYGYTF.

The chain combines TRBV6-6 with TRBJ2-7; a weak D match, TRBD2 (5 bases). The CDR3 has 15 amino acids. The germline V gene encodes CDR1 MNHNY and CDR2 SVGAGI (reference sequence). V was clipped by 8 bases and J by 0 bases, with 17 bases between them. As DNA, the CDR3 is TGTGCCAGCGCCTCGCGGGCAGGCTTCTCCTACGAGCAGTACTTC. It translates to CASASRAGFSYEQYF.

This clone appeared once. The chain has TRBV5-1 and TRBJ2-2; no definite D call. This CDR3 is 13 amino acids long. Germline values: CDR1 SGHRS, CDR2 YFSETQ. The germline V and J ends were trimmed by 7 bases and 6 bases, with 13 bases remaining between them. The CDR3 DNA follows: TGCGCCAGCGCCGGAAGGGTCCCCGGGGAGCTGTTTTTT. Encoded protein: CASAGRVPGELFF. The entire variable domain, with the rest obtained from reference TRBV5-1 and TRBJ2-2, is as follows: KAGVTQTPRYLIKTRGQQVTLSCSPISGHRSVSWYQQTPGQGLQFLFEYFSETQRNKGNFPGRFSGRQFSNSRSEMNVSTLELGDSALYLCASAGRVPGELFFGEGSRLTVL.

V usage is TRBV7-9 and J usage is TRBJ2-2, with TRBD1 matching 9 bases. This CDR3 contains 15 residues. V dropped 5 bases and J dropped 4; count of bases not matched to a gene: 5. Germline assignment: CDR1 SEHNR and CDR2 FQNEAQ (reference sequence). The CDR3 here is CASSMGQGRTGELFF. CDR3 coding DNA: TGTGCCAGCAGCATGGGACAGGGACGCACCGGGGAGCTGTTTTTT.

The chain is built from TRBV7-9 and TRBJ1-2; tentatively, D is TRBD1 (5 bases). Between the trimmed V and J ends, which lost 5 bases and 5 bases, there was a span of 18 bases. The V gene's germline CDR1 is SEHNR and CDR2 FQNEAQ (reference sequence). The CDR3 spans 15 residues. The CDR3, as DNA: TGTGCCAGCAGCCCAGACGGGGCAGGGATATATGGCTACACCTTC. Protein sequence: CASSPDGAGIYGYTF.

The chain has TRBV5-4 and TRBJ2-5, with D hard to call. There are 13 residues in the CDR3. CDR1 is SGHNT and CDR2 is YYREEE in the germline V gene (reference sequence). The V end was cut by 4 bases, the J end by 3 bases, with 10 bases between. CDR3 residues: CASSPPTEETQYF. The CDR3 bases are TGTGCCAGCAGCCCTCCGACGGAAGAGACCCAGTACTTC.

The chain has TRBV18 and TRBJ1-1; D call uncertain. V was shortened by 0 bases and J by 1 base, with 15 bases between the two germline ends. Germline values: CDR1 KGHSH, CDR2 LQKENI. The CDR3 has 17 residues. The CDR3 region is CASSPPGRLTANTEAFF. For the CDR3, the DNA is TGTGCCAGCTCACCACCCGGGCGTCTAACGGCGAACACTGAAGCTTTCTTT.

The chain is built from TRBV7-3 and TRBJ2-5; no clear D. Germline-derived CDR1 and CDR2 are SGHTA and FQGTGA. The CDR3 runs 16 residues. With 5 bases removed from V and 4 bases from J, the gap between germline ends came to 20 bases. The CDR3 DNA reads TGTGCCAGCAGCCCTAAGGCAGTATTGTGGCGAGAGACCCAGTACTTC. This encodes CASSPKAVLWRETQYF.

V is TRBV5-1 and J is TRBJ2-1; 10 nucleotides match TRBD2. V was clipped by 0 bases and J by 5 bases; unmatched bases: 5. CDR1 and CDR2 from the germline V gene are SGHRS and YFSETQ. The CDR3 is made up of 16 amino acids. CDR3 sequence reads: CASSLAGLAANNEQFF. CDR3 DNA sequence: TGCGCCAGCAGCTTGGCCGGACTAGCGGCAAACAATGAGCAGTTCTTC.

V and J are TRBV5-1 and TRBJ2-7; D not certain. Trimming removed 4 bases from V and 0 bases from J, with 17 bases in between. CDR3 size: 16 residues. Germline V gene data show CDR1 as SGHRS and CDR2 as YFSETQ. In DNA, the CDR3 is TGCGCCAGCAGCACATACATGAGACCGAGCTCCTACGAGCAGTACTTC. It is translated as CASSTYMRPSSYEQYF.

The V call is TRBV19, the J call TRBJ2-3, with 9 nucleotides matching TRBD1. The CDR3 length is 15 residues. Trimming cost V 9 bases and J 3 bases; bases outside gene matches: 10. Germline V lookup: CDR1 LNHDA, CDR2 SQIVND (reference sequence). The CDR3 spells CASSGTGTGTDTQYF. CDR3 bases: TGTGCCAGCTCCGGCACCGGGACAGGGACAGATACGCAGTATTTT.

This clone occurred once. This chain links TRBV2 with TRBJ2-7; no clear D. There are 15 residues in the CDR3. The germline gives CDR1 SNHLY, CDR2 FYNNEI. Trimming stripped 2 bases from V and 3 bases from J, with 14 bases between. The CDR3: CASSELMQSFYEQYF. CDR3 bases: TGTGCCAGCAGTGAATTAATGCAATCCTTCTACGAGCAGTACTTC.

This clone was seen just once. The chain carries TRBV7-8 and TRBJ2-1; D is unclear. CDR3 length: 15 residues. V was cut by 1 base and J by 1 base, with 8 bases left in between. Germline V gene sequence: CDR1 SGHVS, CDR2 FQNEAQ. The CDR3 bases are TGTGCCAGCAGCTTAGACGTCGTATCCTACAATGAGCAGTTCTTC. Amino acid sequence: CASSLDVVSYNEQFF.

This chain connects TRBV18 to TRBJ2-6, with D possibly matching TRBD2 (6 bases). Germline loops: CDR1 KGHSH, CDR2 LQKENI. Trimming removed 10 bases from V and 4 bases from J, with 23 bases in between. This CDR3 comprises 17 residues. The CDR3 spells CATRSPGDSLGANVLTF. The CDR3 DNA is TGTGCCACCCGAAGCCCGGGAGACTCTTTAGGGGCCAACGTCCTGACTTTC.

This clone appeared a single time. The chain is built from TRBV2 and TRBJ1-1; 7 positions agree with TRBD1. Looked up from germline, CDR1 is SNHLY and CDR2 is FYNNEI. The CDR3 runs to 14 residues. Unmatched junction bases numbered 7, after V lost 7 bases and J lost 2 bases. The CDR3 region has the DNA TGTGCCAGCAATAGCAGGGGGGTTAACACTGAAGCTTTCTTT. Translated, it gives CASNSRGVNTEAFF.

Turning to this clone: The germline gene is not matched at one end of the junction; a read error may be the cause. V and J are TRBV7-7 and TRBJ2-5, with TRBD2 identical over 9 bases. CDR3 length: 14 residues. Germline assignment: CDR1 SSHAT and CDR2 FNYEAQ (reference sequence). Here the CDR3 reads CASSLAGAQETQYF. The DNA of the CDR3 is TGTGCTAGCAGCTTAGCGGGGGCCCAAGAGACCCAGTACTTC.

The chain employs TRBV19 and TRBJ2-7; D gene ambiguous. V was pared by 1 base and J by 2 bases, with 15 bases between. In germline, CDR1 is LNHDA, CDR2 SQIVND (reference sequence). The CDR3 length is 16 residues. As DNA, the CDR3 is TGTGCCAGTAGTATAGGCTTTGGGGTCCCAACCTACGAGCAGTACTTC. It translates to CASSIGFGVPTYEQYF.

The rearrangement joins TRBV7-3 to TRBJ2-1; 9 bases are a match to TRBD1. V gave up 1 base and J gave up 5 bases; unmatched junction bases: 12. This CDR3 has 18 amino acids. CDR1 SGHTA and CDR2 FQGTGA come from the germline V gene. The CDR3 DNA is TGTGCCAGCAGCTTAAGGGCGACGGGGGGACAGGGCGACAATGAGCAGTTCTTC. It codes for CASSLRATGGQGDNEQFF.

This clone has only a few counts. The chain links TRBV6-5 to TRBJ1-4; D is uncertain. Germline-derived CDR1 and CDR2 are MNHEY and SVGAGI. This CDR3 contains 14 residues. Trimming removed 3 bases at V and 8 bases at J, with 13 bases between. DNA of the CDR3: TGTGCCAGCAGTTATGGGGTGTCGGGGGAAAAACTGTTTTTT. Translation: CASSYGVSGEKLFF.

The V and J genes are TRBV9 and TRBJ2-7, with TRBD1 matching 8 bases. The CDR3 covers 15 residues. Germline values: CDR1 SGDLS, CDR2 YYNGEE. Trimming at V came to 0 bases and at J to 7 bases, leaving 9 bases not matched to a gene. The DNA for the CDR3 is TGTGCCAGCAGCGTAGAGGGCAACAACAGGGGGGAGCAGTACTTC. Its translation is CASSVEGNNRGEQYF. The full variable domain, rest sourced from reference TRBV9 and TRBJ2-7, is DSGVTQTPKHLITATGQRVTLRCSPRSGDLSVYWYQQSLDQGLQFLIQYYNGEERAKGNILERFSAQQFPDLHSELNLSSLELGDSALYFCASSVEGNNRGEQYFGPGTRLTVT.

The V gene is TRBV19, the J gene TRBJ2-7; D not resolved. This CDR3 contains 14 residues. Germline CDR1 LNHDA, CDR2 SQIVND (reference sequence). With 4 bases removed from V and 1 base from J, the gap between germline ends came to 11 bases. The CDR3, as DNA: TGTGCCAGTAGTAACAGCGAAGCTTCCTACGAGCAGTACTTC. Protein: CASSNSEASYEQYF.

The chain combines TRBV7-9 with TRBJ1-1, with a tentative D call TRBD1 (5 bases). Germline V CDR1 and CDR2: SEHNR, FQNEAQ (reference sequence). Trimming removed 2 bases from V and 1 base from J, with 11 bases in between. The CDR3 sequence is 15 residues long. In DNA form, the CDR3 reads TGTGCCAGCAGCTTATTCGGGAGGGGGAACACTGAAGCTTTCTTT. This encodes CASSLFGRGNTEAFF.

The chain links TRBV2 to TRBJ1-2; no definite D call. Looked up from germline, CDR1 is SNHLY and CDR2 is FYNNEI. This CDR3 spans 14 amino acids. V lost 0 bases, J lost 6 bases, and 11 bases lay in between. CDR3 loop: CASSEALRKHGYTF. Written as DNA, the CDR3 is TGTGCCAGCAGTGAAGCGCTTCGGAAGCATGGCTACACCTTC.

The chain carries TRBV5-1 and TRBJ2-1, with 7 bases fitting TRBD2. Germline V gene lookup returns CDR1 SGHRS and CDR2 YFSETQ. The CDR3 has 14 residues. Trimming at V came to 4 bases and at J to 7 bases, leaving 8 bases not matched to a gene. DNA for the CDR3: TGCGCCAGCAGCGTTTGGACTAGTAGGAATGAGCAGTTCTTC. It codes for CASSVWTSRNEQFF.